Following are 13 T cell receptor beta chains from one sample sequenced in a study of cytomegalovirus exposure and HLA in healthy donors. This PCR relied on a set of 60 Vbeta primers and 13 Jbeta primers. Profiling relied on immunoSEQ multiplex PCR, and the TCRdb table lists in-frame clones only, not all of them. The sample consists of 150,000 to 250,000 clones, 60% to 85% of them appearing once. Input material: PBMCs. These receptor sequences come from a girl aged 5-17 years in good health and CMV-seropositive.

V gene TRBV6-5 combines with J gene TRBJ1-2, with a tentative D call TRBD1 (6 bases). Per the germline V gene, CDR1 is MNHEY and CDR2 is SVGAGI. The CDR3 runs 13 residues. V lost 2 bases to trimming and J lost 8 bases, with 12 bases between them. CDR3 sequence reads: CASSYATGLGYTF. As DNA, the CDR3 is TGTGCCAGCAGTTACGCTACAGGGTTGGGCTACACCTTC.

V gene TRBV11-3 combines with J gene TRBJ2-7, with D tentatively TRBD1 (5 bases). Germline lookup yields CDR1 SGHNT and CDR2 YENEEA. The CDR3 spans 13 residues. V lost 2 bases and J 6 bases, leaving 11 bases between the germline ends. DNA of the CDR3: TGTGCCAGCAGCTTACAGGGCTCTCGCGAGCAGTACTTC. Translating it yields CASSLQGSREQYF.

J is TRBJ1-1 and V is TRBV10-2; 7 positions agree with TRBD1. This CDR3 spans 15 amino acids. Germline V lookup: CDR1 WSHSY, CDR2 SAAADI. The ends lost 6 bases at V and 1 base at J; junction bases unmatched: 8. As DNA, the CDR3 is TGCGCCAGCAGATCGGGACAGTTGGCGAACACTGAAGCTTTCTTT. This sequence encodes CASRSGQLANTEAFF.

The V call is TRBV4-1, the J call TRBJ2-1; possible D gene TRBD2, 6 bases. From germline, CDR1 is MGHRA and CDR2 YSYEKL. Trimming removed 0 bases at V and 7 bases at J, with 16 bases between. This CDR3 is built from 16 residues. The CDR3 nucleotides read TGCGCCAGCAGCCAAGAAGGGAATAGCCGGGGGAATGAGCAGTTCTTC. This gives the protein CASSQEGNSRGNEQFF.

The V and J genes are TRBV4-3 and TRBJ2-5, with D perhaps matching TRBD1 (7 bases). The CDR3 extends over 15 amino acids. Germline V lookup: CDR1 LGHNA, CDR2 YSLEER. The germline V and J ends were trimmed by 2 bases and 2 bases, with 12 bases remaining between them. Here the CDR3 reads CASSQQQGRQETQYF. CDR3 DNA sequence: TGCGCCAGCAGCCAACAACAGGGGAGGCAAGAGACCCAGTACTTC.

This CDR3 is CASTLFPGTSYTEAFF. The DNA for the CDR3 is TGTGCCAGCACCTTATTCCCAGGTACTTCGTACACTGAAGCTTTCTTT. The rearrangement joins TRBV27 to TRBJ1-1; D is uncertain. The germline V gene has CDR1 MNHEY and CDR2 SMNVEV (reference sequence). The CDR3 contains 16 residues. Deletions cut 7 bases from V and 3 bases from J, with 21 bases between.

The chain recombines TRBV5-4 with TRBJ2-7, with 8 bases aligning to TRBD2. CDR1 and CDR2 from the germline V gene are SGHNT and YYREEE (reference sequence). The V segment lost 4 bases and the J segment 1 base; nucleotides outside the gene matches: 4. The CDR3 covers 14 residues. In DNA, the CDR3 is TGTGCCAGCAGCCCGGGACTAGGGTCCTACGAGCAGTACTTC. It codes for CASSPGLGSYEQYF.

This clone was detected only a few times. The chain is built from TRBV9 and TRBJ1-2, with D perhaps TRBD1 (6 bases). Germline-derived CDR1 and CDR2 are SGDLS and YYNGEE. V was trimmed by 4 bases and J by 3 bases, leaving 16 bases between them. This CDR3 region has 15 residues. The CDR3 DNA reads TGTGCCAGCAGCCCCGGGGGGCAGGTTTACTATGGCTACACCTTC. Residues: CASSPGGQVYYGYTF.

V usage is TRBV19 and J usage is TRBJ2-3; 8 nucleotides align to TRBD2. There are 14 residues in the CDR3. Germline V CDR1 and CDR2: LNHDA, SQIVND (reference sequence). V was pared by 9 bases and J by 0 bases, with 5 bases of the junction left unmatched. The CDR3 DNA reads TGTGCCAGCGGGGGGGGAAGCAGCACAGATACGCAGTATTTT. This codes for CASGGGSSTDTQYF.

In its sample, this clone was seen once. The chain employs TRBV19 and TRBJ2-7, with TRBD2 as a possible D gene (6 bases). CDR3 length equals 13 residues. Germline V CDR1 and CDR2: LNHDA, SQIVND (reference sequence). With 5 bases removed from V and 2 bases from J, the gap between germline ends came to 10 bases. The DNA of the CDR3 is TGTGCCAGTAGTGCCGGGGGACCCTACGAGCAGTACTTC. As protein: CASSAGGPYEQYF.

The chain carries TRBV6-5 and TRBJ2-7, with 7 bases that match TRBD2. Germline-derived CDR1 and CDR2 are MNHEY and SVGAGI. J lost 1 base, V lost 4 bases, and 4 bases had no gene match. This CDR3 comprises 14 residues. DNA for the CDR3: TGTGCCAGCAGTTCGGGGGGATCTTCCTACGAGCAGTACTTC. Encoded protein: CASSSGGSSYEQYF.

This chain uses TRBV10-1 with TRBJ2-7, with 7 bases fitting TRBD1. CDR3 size: 14 residues. V lost 2 bases, J lost 6 bases, and 7 bases stayed unmatched. CDR1 and CDR2 from the germline V gene are WNHNN and SYGVQD (reference sequence). The CDR3 reads CASSEDRVLSEQYF. CDR3 DNA: TGCGCCAGCAGTGAGGACAGGGTGCTCTCCGAGCAGTACTTC.

This chain links TRBV6-1 with TRBJ2-7; D gene ambiguous. Per germline, CDR1 MNHNS and CDR2 SASEGT. V was pared by 6 bases and J by 0 bases, with 12 bases between. CDR3 size: 14 residues. Here the CDR3 reads CASRSYSSSYEQYF. CDR3 bases: TGTGCCAGCAGGAGTTACAGTAGCTCCTACGAGCAGTACTTC.